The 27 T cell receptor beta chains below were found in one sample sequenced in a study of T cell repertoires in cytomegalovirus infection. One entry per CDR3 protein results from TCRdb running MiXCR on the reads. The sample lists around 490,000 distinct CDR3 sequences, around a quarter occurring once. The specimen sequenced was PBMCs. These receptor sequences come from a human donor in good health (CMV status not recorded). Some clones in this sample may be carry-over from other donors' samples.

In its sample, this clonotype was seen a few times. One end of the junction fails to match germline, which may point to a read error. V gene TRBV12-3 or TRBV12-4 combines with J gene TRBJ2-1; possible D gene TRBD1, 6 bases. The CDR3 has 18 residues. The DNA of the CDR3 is TGTGCCAGCAGGTTAGGGTTGTCCGGGACAAGCTCCTACAATGAGCAGTTCTTC. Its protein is CASRLGLSGTSSYNEQFF.

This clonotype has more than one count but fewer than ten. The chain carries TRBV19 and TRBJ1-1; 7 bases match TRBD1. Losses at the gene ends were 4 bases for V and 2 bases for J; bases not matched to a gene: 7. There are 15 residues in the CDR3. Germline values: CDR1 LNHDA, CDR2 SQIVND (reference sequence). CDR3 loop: CASSKKTGINTEAFF. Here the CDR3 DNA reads TGTGCCAGTAGTAAAAAGACAGGGATAAACACTGAAGCTTTCTTT. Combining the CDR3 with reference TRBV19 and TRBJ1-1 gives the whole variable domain DGGITQSPKYLFRKEGQNVTLSCEQNLNHDAMYWYRQDPGQGLRLIYYSQIVNDFQKGDIAEGYSVSREKKESFPLTVTSAQKNPTAFYLCASSKKTGINTEAFFGQGTRLTVV.

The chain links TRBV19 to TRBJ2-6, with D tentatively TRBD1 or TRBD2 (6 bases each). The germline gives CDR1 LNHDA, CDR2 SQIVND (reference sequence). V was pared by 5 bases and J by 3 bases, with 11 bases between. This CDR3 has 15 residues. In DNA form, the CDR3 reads TGTGCCAGTAGTTGGGGGGCGCTTGGGGCCAACGTCCTGACTTTC. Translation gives CASSWGALGANVLTF.

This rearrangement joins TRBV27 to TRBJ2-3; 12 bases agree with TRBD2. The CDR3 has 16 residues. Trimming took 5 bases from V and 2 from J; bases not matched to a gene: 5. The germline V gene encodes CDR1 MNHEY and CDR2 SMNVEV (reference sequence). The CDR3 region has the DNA TGTGCCAGCAGTGAGCGGACTAGCGGGATCACAGATACGCAGTATTTT. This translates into CASSERTSGITDTQYF.

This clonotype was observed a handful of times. In DNA, the CDR3 is TGCGCCAGCAGTCAATTACTTTGGACGGGGAACACACCGCCCTATCAGCCCCAGCATTTT. Translating gives CASSQLLWTGNTPPYQPQHF. V is TRBV23-1 and J is TRBJ1-5; D not certain. TRBV23-1 is an open reading frame, and its role is uncertain. Trimming cost V 1 base and J 5 bases, with 27 bases left between them. CDR3 length: 20 residues.

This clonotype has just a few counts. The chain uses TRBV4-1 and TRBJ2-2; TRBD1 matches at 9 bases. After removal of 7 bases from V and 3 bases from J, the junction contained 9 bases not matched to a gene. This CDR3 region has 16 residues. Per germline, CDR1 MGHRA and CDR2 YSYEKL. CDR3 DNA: TGCGCCAGCAAACAGGGGGCCCTCTTGGACACCGGGGAGCTGTTTTTT. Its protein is CASKQGALLDTGELFF.

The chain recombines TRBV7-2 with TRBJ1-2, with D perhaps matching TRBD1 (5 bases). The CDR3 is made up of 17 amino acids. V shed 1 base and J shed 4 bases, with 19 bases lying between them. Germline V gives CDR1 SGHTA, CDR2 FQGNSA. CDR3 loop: CASSLVPAAGEGYGYTF. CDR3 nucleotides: TGTGCCAGCAGCTTAGTCCCAGCGGCGGGGGAGGGCTATGGCTACACCTTC.

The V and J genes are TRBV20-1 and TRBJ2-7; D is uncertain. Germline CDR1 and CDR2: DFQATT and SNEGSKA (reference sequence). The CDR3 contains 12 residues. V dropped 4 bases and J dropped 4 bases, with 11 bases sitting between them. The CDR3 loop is CSANSPSYEQYF. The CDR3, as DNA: TGCAGTGCTAATTCCCCCAGTTACGAGCAGTACTTC.

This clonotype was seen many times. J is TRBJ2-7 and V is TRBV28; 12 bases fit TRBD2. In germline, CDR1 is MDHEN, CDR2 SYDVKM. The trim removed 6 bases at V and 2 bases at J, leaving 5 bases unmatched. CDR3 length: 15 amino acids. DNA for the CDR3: TGTGCCAGCAGCTTAGCTAGCGGGAGGGCCTACGAGCAGTACTTC. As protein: CASSLASGRAYEQYF.

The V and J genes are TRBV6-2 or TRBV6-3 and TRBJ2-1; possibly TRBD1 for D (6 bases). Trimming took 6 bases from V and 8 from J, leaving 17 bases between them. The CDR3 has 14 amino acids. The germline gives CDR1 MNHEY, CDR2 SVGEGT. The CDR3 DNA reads TGTGCCAGCAGCCACAGGGAACAGGAACATGAGCAGTTCTTC. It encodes CASSHREQEHEQFF.

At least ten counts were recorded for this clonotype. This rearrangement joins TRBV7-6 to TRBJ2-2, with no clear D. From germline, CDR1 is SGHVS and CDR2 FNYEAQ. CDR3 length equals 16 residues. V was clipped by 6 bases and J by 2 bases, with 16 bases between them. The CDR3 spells CASSTNWPINTGELFF. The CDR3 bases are TGTGCCAGCAGTACCAATTGGCCAATTAACACCGGGGAGCTGTTTTTT.

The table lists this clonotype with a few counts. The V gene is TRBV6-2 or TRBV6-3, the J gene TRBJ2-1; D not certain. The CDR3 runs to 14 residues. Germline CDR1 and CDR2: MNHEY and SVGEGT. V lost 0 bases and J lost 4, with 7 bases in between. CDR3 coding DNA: TGTGCCAGCAGTTACTCGAGCTGGTACAATGAGCAGTTCTTC. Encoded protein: CASSYSSWYNEQFF.

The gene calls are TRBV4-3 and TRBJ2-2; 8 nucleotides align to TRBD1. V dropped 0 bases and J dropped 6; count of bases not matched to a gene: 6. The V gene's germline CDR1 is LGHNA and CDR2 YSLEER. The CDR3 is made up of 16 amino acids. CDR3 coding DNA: TGCGCCAGCAGCCAAGAAGTTGACAGGGGCGCCGGGGAGCTGTTTTTT. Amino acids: CASSQEVDRGAGELFF.

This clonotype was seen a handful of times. This CDR3 reads CASSLEVHPSSNEQFF. Here the CDR3 DNA reads TGTGCCAGCAGCTTGGAGGTTCACCCCTCGAGTAATGAGCAGTTCTTC. The chain joins TRBV5-6 to TRBJ2-1; D is unresolved. Deletions cut 0 bases from V and 7 bases from J, with 17 bases between. In germline, CDR1 is SGHDT, CDR2 YYEEEE. The CDR3 is made up of 16 amino acids.

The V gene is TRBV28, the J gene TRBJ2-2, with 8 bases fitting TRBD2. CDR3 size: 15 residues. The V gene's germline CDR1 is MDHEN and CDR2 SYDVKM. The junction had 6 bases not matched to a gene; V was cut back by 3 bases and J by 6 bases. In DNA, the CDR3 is TGTGCCAGCAGTTTCCGGGAGGGGTTTTCCGGGGAGCTGTTTTTT. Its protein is CASSFREGFSGELFF.

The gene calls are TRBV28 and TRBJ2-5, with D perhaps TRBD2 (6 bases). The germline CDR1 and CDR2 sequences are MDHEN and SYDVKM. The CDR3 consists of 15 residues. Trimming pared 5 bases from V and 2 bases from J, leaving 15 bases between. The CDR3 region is CASSVPAAGQETQYF. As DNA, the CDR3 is TGTGCCAGCAGTGTTCCAGCGGCGGGGCAAGAGACCCAGTACTTC.

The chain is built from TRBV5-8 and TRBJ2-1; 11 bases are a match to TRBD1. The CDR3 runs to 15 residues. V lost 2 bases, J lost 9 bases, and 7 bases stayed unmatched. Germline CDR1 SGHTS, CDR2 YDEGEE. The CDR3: CASSFVWTGGVEQFF. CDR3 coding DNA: TGTGCCAGCAGCTTTGTCTGGACAGGGGGCGTTGAGCAGTTCTTC.

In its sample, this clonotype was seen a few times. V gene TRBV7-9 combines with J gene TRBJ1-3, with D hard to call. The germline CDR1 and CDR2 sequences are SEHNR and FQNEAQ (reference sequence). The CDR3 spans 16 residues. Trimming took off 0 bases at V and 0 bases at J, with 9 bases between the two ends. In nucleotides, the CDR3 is TGTGCCAGCAGCTTAGCAGGGTTAGGCTCTGGAAACACCATATATTTT. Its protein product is CASSLAGLGSGNTIYF.

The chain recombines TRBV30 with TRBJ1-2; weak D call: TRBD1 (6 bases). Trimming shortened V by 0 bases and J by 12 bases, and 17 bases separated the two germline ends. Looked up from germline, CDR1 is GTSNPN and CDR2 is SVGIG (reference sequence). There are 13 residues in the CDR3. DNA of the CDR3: TGTGCCTGGAGTGTATTGGGGGGGCCCAAGAACACCTTC. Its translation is CAWSVLGGPKNTF.

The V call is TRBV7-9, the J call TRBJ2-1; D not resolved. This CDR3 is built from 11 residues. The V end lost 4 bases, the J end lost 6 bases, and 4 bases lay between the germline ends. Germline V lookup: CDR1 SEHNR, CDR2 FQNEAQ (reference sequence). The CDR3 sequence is CASSWSNEQFF. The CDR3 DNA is TGTGCCAGCAGCTGGAGCAATGAGCAGTTCTTC.

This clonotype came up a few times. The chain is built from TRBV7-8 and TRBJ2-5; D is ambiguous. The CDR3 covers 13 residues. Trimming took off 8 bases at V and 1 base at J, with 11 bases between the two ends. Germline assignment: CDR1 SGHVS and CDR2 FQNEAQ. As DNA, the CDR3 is TGTGCCAGCCGGTTGTTCCGCCAAGAGACCCAGTACTTC. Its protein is CASRLFRQETQYF.

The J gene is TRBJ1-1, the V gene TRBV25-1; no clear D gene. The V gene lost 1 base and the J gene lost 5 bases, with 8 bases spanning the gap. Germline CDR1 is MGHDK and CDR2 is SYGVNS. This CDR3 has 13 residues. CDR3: CASSEFLTTEAFF. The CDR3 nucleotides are TGTGCCAGCAGTGAATTTCTGACAACTGAAGCTTTCTTT.

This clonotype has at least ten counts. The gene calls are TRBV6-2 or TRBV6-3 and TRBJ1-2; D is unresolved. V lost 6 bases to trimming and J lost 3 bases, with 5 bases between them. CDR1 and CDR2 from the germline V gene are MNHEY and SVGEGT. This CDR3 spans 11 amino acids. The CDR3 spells CASSRDYGYTF. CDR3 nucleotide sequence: TGTGCCAGCAGCCGGGACTATGGCTACACCTTC.

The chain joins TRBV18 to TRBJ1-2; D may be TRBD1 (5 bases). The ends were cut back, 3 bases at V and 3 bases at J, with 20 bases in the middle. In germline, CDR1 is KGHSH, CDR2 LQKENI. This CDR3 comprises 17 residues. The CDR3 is CASSPYDPLGVDYGYTF. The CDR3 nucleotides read TGTGCCAGCTCACCGTACGACCCCCTAGGGGTGGACTATGGCTACACCTTC.

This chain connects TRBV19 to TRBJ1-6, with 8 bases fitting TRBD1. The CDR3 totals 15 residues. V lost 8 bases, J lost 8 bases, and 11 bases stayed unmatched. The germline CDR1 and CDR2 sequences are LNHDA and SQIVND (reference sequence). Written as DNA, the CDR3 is TGTGCCAGTGGCCCCGGGACAGGACGAGATTCACCCCTCCACTTT. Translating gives CASGPGTGRDSPLHF.

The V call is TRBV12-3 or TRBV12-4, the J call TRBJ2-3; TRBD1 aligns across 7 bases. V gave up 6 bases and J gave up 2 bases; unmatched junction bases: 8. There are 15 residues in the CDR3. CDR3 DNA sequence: TGTGCCAGCAGGGGACAGTTCAAACTCACAGATACGCAGTATTTT. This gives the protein CASRGQFKLTDTQYF.

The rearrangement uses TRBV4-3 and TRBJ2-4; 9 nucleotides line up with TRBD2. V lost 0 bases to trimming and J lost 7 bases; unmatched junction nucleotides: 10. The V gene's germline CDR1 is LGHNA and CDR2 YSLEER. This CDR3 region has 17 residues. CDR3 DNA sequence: TGCGCCAGCAGCCAAGATGAGCCGGGACTAGCCGAGAACATTCAGTACTTC. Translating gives CASSQDEPGLAENIQYF.